This entry describes one T cell receptor beta chain. The antigen is undetermined. A much larger clone is a single base away; this may be a read error. Without the conserved terminal phenylalanine or tryptophan, this CDR3 likely stems from a read error. This sample's RNA came from whole unsorted tissue. The data are from a study of tumor and adjacent non-tumor tissue in lung cancer. Study-level information: Patients comprised 12 adenocarcinoma, a couple of squamous cell carcinoma and 1 small cell lung cancer. Samples averaged roughly 4.4 million productive TCRbeta reads each. Findings and limits, study-wide: Normal lung showed higher cumulative top 100 clone frequency than tumor.

The length of the CDR3 is 15 residues. V shed 7 bases and J 3 bases; nucleotides not matched to a gene: 9. The V gene's germline CDR1 is MDHEN and CDR2 SYDVKM. The library came from three nested PCR rounds adapted from ARM-PCR protocols. TCRdb recomputed calls from the multiplex PCR reads with MiXCR, one row per CDR3 protein. The sample lists approximately 86,000 distinct CDR3 sequences; 72% were seen once. This sequence was found in a woman aged 40 to 49 with non-small cell lung cancer. The sample was lung tumor tissue. The gene calls are TRBV28 and TRBJ2-3; TRBD1 agrees at 8 bases. This CDR3 reads CASTPRTGPTDTQYL. In nucleotides, the CDR3 is TGTGCCAGCACCCCTCGGACAGGGCCTACAGATACGCAGTATCTT.